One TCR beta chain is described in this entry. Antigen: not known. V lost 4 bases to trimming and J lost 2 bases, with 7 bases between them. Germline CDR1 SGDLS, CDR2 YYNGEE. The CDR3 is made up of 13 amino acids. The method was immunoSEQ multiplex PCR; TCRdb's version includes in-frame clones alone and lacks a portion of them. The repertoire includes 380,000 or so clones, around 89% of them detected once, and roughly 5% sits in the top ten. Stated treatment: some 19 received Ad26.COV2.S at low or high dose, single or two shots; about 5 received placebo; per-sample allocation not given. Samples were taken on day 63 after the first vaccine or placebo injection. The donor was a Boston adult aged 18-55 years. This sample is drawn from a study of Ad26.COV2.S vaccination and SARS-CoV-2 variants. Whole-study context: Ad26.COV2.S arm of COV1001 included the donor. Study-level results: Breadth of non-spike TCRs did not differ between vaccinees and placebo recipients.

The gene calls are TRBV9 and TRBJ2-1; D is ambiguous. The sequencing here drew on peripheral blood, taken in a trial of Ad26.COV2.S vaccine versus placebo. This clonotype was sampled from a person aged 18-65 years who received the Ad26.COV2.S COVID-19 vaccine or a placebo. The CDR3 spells CASSTPPYNEQFF. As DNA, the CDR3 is TGTGCCAGCAGCACGCCCCCCTACAATGAGCAGTTCTTC.